This T cell receptor beta chain was documented in a study of blood T cell repertoires in COVID-19. CDR3 size: 14 residues. V lost 3 bases and J lost 0, with 12 bases in between. The germline V gene encodes CDR1 DFQATT and CDR2 SNEGSKA (reference sequence). Data came from immunoSEQ multiplex PCR; TCRdb stores just in-frame clones and leaves some out. This table has 180,000 or so clones, over 70% appearing once. This rearrangement joins TRBV20-1 to TRBJ2-7; D call uncertain. This TCR was sampled from a man in his fifties who had recovered from COVID-19. The specimen was PBMCs or T cells enriched from blood (not recorded which). The CDR3 reads CSASFHSSSYEQYF. CDR3 DNA sequence: TGCAGTGCTAGTTTTCACTCAAGCTCCTACGAGCAGTACTTC.